There are many counts of the clone carrying this TCR beta chain. From 20-30 mg of unsorted bulk tissue, DNA and RNA were co-extracted together. The sample comes from a study of tumor-infiltrating lymphocytes in primary liver carcinoma. The template, roughly 510 ng total RNA, yielded TCR beta cDNA made with a constant-region primer. What produced the TCR beta libraries was three nested multiplex PCR rounds using slightly modified ARM-PCR. Each CDR3 protein is one row after TCRdb ran MiXCR on the multiplex PCR reads. This repertoire shows about 54,000 distinct CDR3 sequences, 70% to 85% found once; its top ten account for roughly 24%. Sequencing was carried out using liver tumor tissue from sampling region 2. Subset indicated: tumor region T2, inferior pole. The TCR comes from a man aged 40-50 years with primary liver carcinoma and hepatitis B virus infection.

The CDR3 DNA reads TGTGCCAGCAGCTTATACAGGGAGGGCACCGGGGAGCTGTTTTTT. Translating gives CASSLYREGTGELFF. The chain carries TRBV13 and TRBJ2-2; D possibly corresponds to TRBD2 (7 bases). This CDR3 comprises 15 residues. V gave up 2 bases and J gave up 4 bases, with 11 bases separating them. CDR1 PRHDT and CDR2 FYEKMQ come from the germline V gene (reference sequence).